This T cell receptor (beta chain) was recovered during a study of OX40 agonist ivuxolimab in advanced cancers. The ends were cut back, 1 base at V and 3 bases at J, with 15 bases in the middle. The germline CDR1 and CDR2 sequences are SEHNR and FQNEAQ (reference sequence). The CDR3 loop spans 16 amino acids. The table came from immunoSEQ multiplex PCR; TCRdb's copy has only in-frame clones and leaves some out. The sample includes fewer than 100,000 clones, approximately 88% of them seen just once. The sequence was collected from an adult with an advanced solid tumor such as melanoma, head and neck, liver or kidney cancer. The gene calls are TRBV7-9 and TRBJ1-1; D unclear. The input for sequencing was CD4+ or CD8+ T cells sorted from blood, taken in a trial of the OX40 agonist ivuxolimab. CDR3 DNA sequence: TGTGCCAGCAGCTTAGTCGAGGGCTGGGTGGACACTGAAGCTTTCTTT. This sequence encodes CASSLVEGWVDTEAFF.